The clone carrying this T cell receptor (beta chain) was detected a few times. Its antigen is not identified. The data stem from a study of beta chain features in type 1 diabetes. Overall study results and limits: PCR might preferentially amplify shorter templates, equally in patients and controls. A moderate, significant TCRB CDR3 shortening appeared in type 1 diabetes across four CD4+ subsets.

The CDR3 extends over 14 amino acids. CDR1 MNHNY and CDR2 SVGAGI come from the germline V gene (reference sequence). V shed 8 bases and J shed 3 bases, with 14 bases lying between them. Each sorted population was over 98% pure. Expressed TCRB transcripts were sequenced, since all the RNA that had been isolated was reverse transcribed. Only in-frame clones appear in the TCRdb table, and some are missing; sequencing was by immunoSEQ multiplex PCR. The data hold 300,000 to 350,000 clones, with under 8.5% observed a single time. The genes are TRBV6-6 and TRBJ1-3; D unresolved. The origin of this receptor is a woman aged 18-35 years in good health. Sample: central memory CD4+ T cells from blood. The CDR3 DNA sequence: TGTGCCAGCCGTATCTCAAGAATTGGAAACACCATATATTTT. The encoded protein is CASRISRIGNTIYF.